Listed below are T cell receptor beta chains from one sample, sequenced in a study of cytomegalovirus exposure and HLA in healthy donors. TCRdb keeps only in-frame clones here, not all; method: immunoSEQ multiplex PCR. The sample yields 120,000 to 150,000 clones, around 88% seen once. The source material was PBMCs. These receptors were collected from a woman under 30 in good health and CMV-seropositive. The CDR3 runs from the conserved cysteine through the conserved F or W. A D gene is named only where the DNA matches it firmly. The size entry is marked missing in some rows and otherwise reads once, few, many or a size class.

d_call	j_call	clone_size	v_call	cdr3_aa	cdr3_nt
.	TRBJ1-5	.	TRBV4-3	CASSRSVNQPQHF	TGCGCCAGCAGCAGGAGTGTCAATCAGCCCCAGCATTTT
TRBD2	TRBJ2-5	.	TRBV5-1	CASSLALAGGPRETQYF	TGCGCCAGCAGCTTGGCTTTAGCGGGGGGGCCTCGGGAGACCCAGTACTTC
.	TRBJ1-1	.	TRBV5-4	CASSGAGYTEAFF	TGTGCCAGCAGCGGGGCAGGGTACACTGAAGCTTTCTTT
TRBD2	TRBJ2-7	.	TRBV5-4	CASSATSGSLSYEQYF	TGTGCCAGCAGCGCGACTAGCGGGAGCCTATCTTACGAGCAGTACTTC
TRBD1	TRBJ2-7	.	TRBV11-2	CASSLAPFRQGWEQYF	TGTGCCAGCAGCTTAGCCCCATTCCGACAGGGGTGGGAGCAGTACTTC
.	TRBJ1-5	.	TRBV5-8	CASNPRARDQPQHF	TGTGCCAGCAACCCCCGGGCGAGGGATCAGCCCCAGCATTTT
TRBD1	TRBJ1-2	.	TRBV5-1	CASSLGDRGNGYTF	TGCGCCAGCAGCTTAGGTGACAGGGGGAATGGCTACACCTTC
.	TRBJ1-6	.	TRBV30	CAWRASPGSPLHF	TGTGCCTGGAGAGCGAGCCCCGGCTCACCCCTCCACTTT
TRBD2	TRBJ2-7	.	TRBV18	CASSPGTSGSHEQYF	TGTGCCAGCTCTCCCGGGACTAGCGGATCCCACGAGCAGTACTTC
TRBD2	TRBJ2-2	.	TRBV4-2	CASSQEEGLVKGGELFF	TGTGCCAGCAGCCAAGAAGAGGGACTAGTAAAGGGCGGGGAGCTGTTTTTT
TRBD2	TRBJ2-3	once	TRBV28	CASSTPAGGTGDTQYF	TGTGCCAGCAGTACCCCAGCGGGGGGGACGGGAGATACGCAGTATTTT
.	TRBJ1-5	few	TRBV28	CASRDSYSNQPQHF	TGTGCCAGCAGGGACAGCTATAGCAATCAGCCCCAGCATTTT
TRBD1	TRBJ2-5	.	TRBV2	CASRLDRAYQETQYF	TGTGCCAGCAGGCTGGACAGGGCTTACCAAGAGACCCAGTACTTC
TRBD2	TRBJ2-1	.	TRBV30	CAWSAQGLVAQFF	TGTGCCTGGAGTGCGCAAGGACTAGTGGCGCAGTTCTTC
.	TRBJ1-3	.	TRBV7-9	CASSLLYNPGNTIYF	TGTGCCAGCAGCTTATTGTACAATCCTGGAAACACCATATATTTT
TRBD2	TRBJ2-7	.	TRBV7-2	CASTRGAGETYEQYF	TGTGCCAGCACCAGGGGAGCGGGGGAAACCTACGAGCAGTACTTC
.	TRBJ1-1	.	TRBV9	CASSVDGMNTEAFF	TGTGCCAGCAGCGTAGACGGTATGAACACTGAAGCTTTCTTT
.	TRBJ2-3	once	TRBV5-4	CASSFGAVLTDTQYF	TGTGCCAGCAGCTTTGGAGCGGTCCTCACAGATACGCAGTATTTT
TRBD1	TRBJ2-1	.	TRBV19	CASTSDRNSPHEQFF	TGTGCCAGTACCTCGGACAGGAACTCACCCCACGAGCAGTTCTTC
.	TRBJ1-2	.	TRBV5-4	CASSRGAAFGPYGYTF	TGTGCCAGCAGCCGGGGGGCAGCGTTCGGTCCATATGGCTACACCTTC
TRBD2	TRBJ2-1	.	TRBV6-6	CASSYSRGGRSEQFF	TGTGCCAGCAGTTACTCCCGGGGCGGGAGGAGTGAGCAGTTCTTC
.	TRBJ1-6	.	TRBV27	CAVGRSSYNSPLHF	TGTGCCGTAGGGAGGAGCTCCTATAATTCACCCCTCCACTTT
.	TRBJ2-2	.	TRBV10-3	CAIGEQAYTGELFF	TGTGCCATCGGGGAACAGGCGTACACCGGGGAGCTGTTTTTT
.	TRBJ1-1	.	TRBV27	CASRLGEGLNTEAFF	TGTGCCAGCAGACTAGGGGAGGGCCTGAACACTGAAGCTTTCTTT
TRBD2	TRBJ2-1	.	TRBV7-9	CASSAGGRNEQFF	TGTGCCAGCAGTGCGGGGGGGCGGAATGAGCAGTTCTTC
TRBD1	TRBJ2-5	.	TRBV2	CASSEGSTGYSETQYF	TGTGCCAGCAGTGAAGGCTCGACAGGGTATTCAGAGACCCAGTACTTC
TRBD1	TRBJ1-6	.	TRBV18	CASSPQDRGFNSPLHF	TGTGCCAGCTCACCCCAGGACAGGGGGTTTAATTCACCCCTCCACTTT
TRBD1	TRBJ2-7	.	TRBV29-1	CSVPGQGVYEQYF	TGCAGCGTTCCGGGACAGGGTGTATACGAGCAGTACTTC
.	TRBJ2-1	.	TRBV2	CASSDRLWQFF	TGTGCCAGCAGTGACAGGTTATGGCAGTTCTTC
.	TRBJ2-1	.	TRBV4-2	CASSHGGAESSYNEQFF	TGTGCCAGCAGCCATGGAGGAGCGGAGAGCTCCTACAATGAGCAGTTCTTC
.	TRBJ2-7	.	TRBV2	CASGRERGREQYF	TGTGCCAGCGGACGGGAGAGGGGTCGCGAGCAGTACTTC
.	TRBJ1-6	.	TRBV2	CASSEFRENSPLHF	TGTGCCAGCAGTGAGTTCAGGGAAAATTCACCCCTCCACTTT
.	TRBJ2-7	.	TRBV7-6	CASSSVQGREQYF	TGTGCCAGCAGCTCCGTACAGGGACGCGAGCAGTACTTC
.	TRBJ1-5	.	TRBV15	CATSAAGYSNQPQHF	TGTGCCACCAGCGCTGCAGGGTATAGCAATCAGCCCCAGCATTTT
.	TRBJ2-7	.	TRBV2	CASILPGRERFYEQYF	TGTGCCAGCATCCTCCCCGGACGGGAGAGGTTCTACGAGCAGTACTTC
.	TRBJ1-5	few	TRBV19	CASSIKEGSQPQHF	TGTGCCAGTAGTATAAAGGAGGGATCCCAGCCCCAGCATTTT
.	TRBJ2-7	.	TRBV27	CASSSGIHYEQYF	TGTGCCAGCAGTTCAGGGATTCACTACGAGCAGTACTTC
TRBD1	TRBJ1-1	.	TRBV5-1	CASTRQGRNTEAFF	TGCGCCAGCACCAGACAGGGGAGGAACACTGAAGCTTTCTTT
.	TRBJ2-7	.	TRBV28	CASKDLGYEQYF	TGTGCCAGTAAAGACCTAGGCTACGAGCAGTACTTC
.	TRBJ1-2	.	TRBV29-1	CSVIRGDNYGYTF	TGCAGCGTCATCAGGGGAGATAACTATGGCTACACCTTC
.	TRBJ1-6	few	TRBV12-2	CASRLMGQVHSPLHF	TGTGCAAGTCGCTTAATGGGCCAGGTCCATTCACCCCTCCACTTT
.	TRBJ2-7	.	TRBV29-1	CSVQGGDYEQYF	TGCAGCGTTCAAGGCGGCGACTACGAGCAGTACTTC